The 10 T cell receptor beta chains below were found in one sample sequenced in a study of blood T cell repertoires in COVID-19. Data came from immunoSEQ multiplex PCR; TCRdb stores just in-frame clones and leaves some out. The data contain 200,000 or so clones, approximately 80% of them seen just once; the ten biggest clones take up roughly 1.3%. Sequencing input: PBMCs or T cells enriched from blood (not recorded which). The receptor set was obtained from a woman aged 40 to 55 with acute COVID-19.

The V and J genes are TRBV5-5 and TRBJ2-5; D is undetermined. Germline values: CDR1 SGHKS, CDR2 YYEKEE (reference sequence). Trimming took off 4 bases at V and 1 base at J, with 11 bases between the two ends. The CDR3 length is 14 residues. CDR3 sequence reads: CASSPRPPQETQYF. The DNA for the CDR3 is TGTGCCAGCAGCCCTAGACCCCCCCAAGAGACCCAGTACTTC. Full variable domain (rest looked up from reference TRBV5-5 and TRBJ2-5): DAGVTQSPTHLIKTRGQQVTLRCSPISGHKSVSWYQQVLGQGPQFIFQYYEKEERGRGNFPDRFSARQFPNYSSELNVNALLLGDSALYLCASSPRPPQETQYFGPGTRLLVL.

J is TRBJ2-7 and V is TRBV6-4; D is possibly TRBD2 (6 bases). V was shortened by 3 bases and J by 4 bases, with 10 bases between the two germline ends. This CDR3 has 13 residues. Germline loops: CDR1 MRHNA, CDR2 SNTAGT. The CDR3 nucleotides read TGTGCCAGCAGTGAGGCAAGCGGGTACGAGCAGTACTTC. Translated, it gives CASSEASGYEQYF.

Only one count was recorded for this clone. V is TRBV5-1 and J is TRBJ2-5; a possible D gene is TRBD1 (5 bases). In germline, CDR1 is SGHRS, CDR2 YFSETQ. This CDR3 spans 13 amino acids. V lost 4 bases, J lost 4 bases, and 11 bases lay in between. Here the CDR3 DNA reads TGCGCCAGCAGCAGCAGGGTATCAGAGACCCAGTACTTC. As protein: CASSSRVSETQYF.

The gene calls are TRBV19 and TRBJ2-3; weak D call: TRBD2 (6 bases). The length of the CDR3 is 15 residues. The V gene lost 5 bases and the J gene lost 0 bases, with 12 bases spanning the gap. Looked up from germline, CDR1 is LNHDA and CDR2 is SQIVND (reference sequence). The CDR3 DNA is TGTGCCAGTAGTGGGGGAGGAGAAAGCACAGATACGCAGTATTTT. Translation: CASSGGGESTDTQYF.

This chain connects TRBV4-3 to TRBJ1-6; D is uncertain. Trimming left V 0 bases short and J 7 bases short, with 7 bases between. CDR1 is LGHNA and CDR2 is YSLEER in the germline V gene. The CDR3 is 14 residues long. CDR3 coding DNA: TGCGCCAGCAGCCAAGACAGGTACAATTCACCCCTCCACTTT. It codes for CASSQDRYNSPLHF.

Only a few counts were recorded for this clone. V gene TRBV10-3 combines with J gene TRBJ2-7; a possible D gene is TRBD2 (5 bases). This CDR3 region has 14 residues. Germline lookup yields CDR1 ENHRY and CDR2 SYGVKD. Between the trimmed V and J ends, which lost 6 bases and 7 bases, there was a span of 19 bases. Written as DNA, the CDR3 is TGTGCCATCAGGAGGACCGGGGAAAACGGGGAGCAGTACTTC. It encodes CAIRRTGENGEQYF.

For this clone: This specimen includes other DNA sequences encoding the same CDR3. CDR3 sequence: CASSSDRGSNQPQHF. CDR3 sequence (DNA): TGTGCCAGCAGTTCGGACAGAGGCAGCAATCAGCCCCAGCATTTT. The V and J genes are TRBV6-5 and TRBJ1-5, with a weak D call TRBD1 (6 bases). The CDR3 extends over 15 amino acids. The germline gives CDR1 MNHEY, CDR2 SVGAGI. The ends were cut back, 4 bases at V and 1 base at J, with 11 bases in the middle.

DNA of the CDR3: TGTGCCTGGAGTGGGACTAGCGGGGGGGACTACGAGCAGTACTTC. Translating it yields CAWSGTSGGDYEQYF. The chain joins TRBV30 to TRBJ2-7, with TRBD2 matching over 15 bases. This CDR3 comprises 15 residues. The V gene's germline CDR1 is GTSNPN and CDR2 SVGIG (reference sequence). Germline trimming cut 1 base from V and 3 bases from J; bases unmatched to any gene: 1. The variable domain in full, completed from reference TRBV30 and TRBJ2-7, reads SQTIHQWPATLVQPVGSPLSLECTVEGTSNPNLYWYRQAAGRGLQLLFYSVGIGQISSEVPQNLSASRPQDRQFILSSKKLLLSDSGFYLCAWSGTSGGDYEQYFGPGTRLTVT.

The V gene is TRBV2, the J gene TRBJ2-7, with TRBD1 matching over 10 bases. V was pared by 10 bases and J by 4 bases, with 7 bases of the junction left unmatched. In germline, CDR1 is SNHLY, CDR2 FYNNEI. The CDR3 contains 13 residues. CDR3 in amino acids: CANHPGQGYEQYF. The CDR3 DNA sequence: TGTGCCAACCACCCGGGACAGGGGTACGAGCAGTACTTC.

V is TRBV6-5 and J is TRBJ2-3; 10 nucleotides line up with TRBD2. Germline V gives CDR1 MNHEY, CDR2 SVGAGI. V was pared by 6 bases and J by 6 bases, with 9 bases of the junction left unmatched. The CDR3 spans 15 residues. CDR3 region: CASRDLAGEADTQYF. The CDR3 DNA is TGTGCCAGCAGGGACCTAGCGGGAGAGGCGGATACGCAGTATTTT.